This T cell receptor (beta chain) was observed in a study of shared clonotypes between healthy human individuals. The CDR3 is 17 residues long. Losses at the gene ends were 5 bases for V and 2 bases for J; bases not matched to a gene: 7. The V gene's germline CDR1 is KGHSH and CDR2 LQKENI. TCRdb's table, derived via immunoSEQ multiplex PCR, lists solely in-frame clones and lacks some. The sample has roughly 2,300,000 clones; 85% to 95% are singletons. The sequenced sample was naive CD4+ T cells from PBMCs. The subset is: CD45RA+ positively selected. V usage is TRBV18 and J usage is TRBJ2-6, with TRBD1 identical over 9 bases. The sequence came from a young man in good health. Some clones in this sample may be carry-over from other donors' samples. As DNA, the CDR3 is TGTGCCAGCTCATCGGGACAGGGTTCCCCTGGGGCCAACGTCCTGACTTTC. This translates into CASSSGQGSPGANVLTF.